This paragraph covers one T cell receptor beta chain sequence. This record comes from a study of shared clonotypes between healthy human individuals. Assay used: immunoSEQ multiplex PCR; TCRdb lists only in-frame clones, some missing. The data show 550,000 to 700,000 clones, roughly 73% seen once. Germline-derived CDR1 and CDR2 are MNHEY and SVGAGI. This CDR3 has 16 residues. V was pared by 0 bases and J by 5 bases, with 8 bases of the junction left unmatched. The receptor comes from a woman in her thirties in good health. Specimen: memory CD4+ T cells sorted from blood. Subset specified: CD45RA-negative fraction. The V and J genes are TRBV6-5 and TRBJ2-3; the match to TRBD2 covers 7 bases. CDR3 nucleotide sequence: TGTGCCAGCAGTTACTCAGCAGGGAGGGTGAAAGATACGCAGTATTTT. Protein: CASSYSAGRVKDTQYF.